This paragraph covers one T cell receptor (beta chain) sequence. V gave up 5 bases and J gave up 4 bases; unmatched junction bases: 3. Germline CDR1 and CDR2: MNHNY and SVGAGI (reference sequence). This CDR3 has 13 amino acids. The data were produced by immunoSEQ multiplex PCR, yet TCRdb's version contains in-frame clones alone and is incomplete. This sample has about 67,000 clones; about nine tenths occur once, and the top ten carry about 2.4%. These data come from a study of OX40 agonist ivuxolimab in advanced cancers. Overall study: Six ivuxolimab dose levels, 0.01 to 10 mg/kg, were given intravenously every 2 weeks.

Material: CD4+ or CD8+ T cells sorted from blood, obtained in a trial of the OX40 agonist ivuxolimab. The chain uses TRBV6-6 and TRBJ2-3; 7 bases map to TRBD2. The sequence was obtained from an adult with an advanced solid tumor such as melanoma, head and neck, liver or kidney cancer. The CDR3 DNA sequence: TGTGCCAGCAGTCTCGCGGGAGCAGATACGCAGTATTTT. Translation gives CASSLAGADTQYF.